These 15 T cell receptor beta chains share one sample of origin, sequenced in a study of CD4 T cells in relation to SARS-CoV-2 and coronaviruses. The unexposed donors gave CD4+ T cells in about 2011-2019, prior to COVID-19. Assay: immunoSEQ multiplex PCR; the TCRdb copy retains only in-frame clones and omits some. The repertoire consists of about 65,000 clones, with around 87% occurring once and the leading ten covering 1.5% to 2%. Sequenced sample: memory CD4+ T cells from PBMCs. The receptors were gathered from a human donor in good health.

This chain links TRBV5-4 with TRBJ2-1, with D possibly called TRBD1 or TRBD2 (6 bases each). CDR3 length: 17 amino acids. V was shortened by 1 base and J by 0 bases, with 14 bases between the two germline ends. From germline, CDR1 is SGHNT and CDR2 YYREEE (reference sequence). The CDR3 loop reads CASSLSRGTSSYNEQFF. The CDR3, as DNA: TGTGCCAGCAGCTTGTCCCGCGGGACAAGCTCCTACAATGAGCAGTTCTTC.

In its sample, this clone was seen once. The genes are TRBV5-1 and TRBJ2-6; D uncertain. The CDR3 totals 19 residues. V lost 1 base and J lost 2, with 19 bases in between. Germline V gene sequence: CDR1 SGHRS, CDR2 YFSETQ. The CDR3 DNA reads TGCGCCAGCAGCTTGCTCCGCGCAGGATCGAAGACTGGGGCCAACGTCCTGACTTTC. This codes for CASSLLRAGSKTGANVLTF.

The genes are TRBV28 and TRBJ2-3; D uncertain. Trimming removed 5 bases from V and 5 bases from J, with 5 bases in between. In germline, CDR1 is MDHEN, CDR2 SYDVKM. This CDR3 contains 11 residues. CDR3 nucleotides: TGTGCCAGCAGTGTAAGAGATACGCAGTATTTT. Translating gives CASSVRDTQYF. The whole variable domain, remainder taken from reference TRBV28 and TRBJ2-3, is DVKVTQSSRYLVKRTGEKVFLECVQDMDHENMFWYRQDPGLGLRLIYFSYDVKMKEKGDIPEGYSVSREKKERFSLILESASTNQTSMYLCASSVRDTQYFGPGTRLTVL.

As for this clone: Other DNA sequences from this sample encode an identical CDR3 as well. The chain carries TRBV18 and TRBJ1-5, with D maybe TRBD1 (5 bases). V was clipped by 4 bases and J by 0 bases, with 7 bases between them. Per the germline V gene, CDR1 is KGHSH and CDR2 is LQKENI. The CDR3 loop spans 14 amino acids. CDR3 coding DNA: TGTGCCAGCTCACTAACAGGTAGCAATCAGCCCCAGCATTTT. Translated, it gives CASSLTGSNQPQHF.

The chain has TRBV7-8 and TRBJ1-5; TRBD1 agrees at 11 bases. V lost 1 base, J lost 7 bases, and 3 bases stayed unmatched. This CDR3 has 15 residues. Germline CDR1 reads SGHVS; CDR2 reads FQNEAQ. The CDR3 sequence is CASSLVGTGGQPQHF. The DNA for the CDR3 is TGTGCCAGCAGCTTAGTAGGGACAGGGGGGCAGCCCCAGCATTTT.

V gene TRBV18 combines with J gene TRBJ2-2; 8 bases match TRBD1. Per the germline V gene, CDR1 is KGHSH and CDR2 is LQKENI. V lost 8 bases and J lost 5; bases outside the gene matches: 4. This CDR3 comprises 13 residues. The CDR3 spells CASAQGATGELFF. CDR3 nucleotides: TGTGCCAGCGCCCAGGGGGCGACCGGGGAGCTGTTTTTT.

V is TRBV6-6 and J is TRBJ1-2; no reliable D call. V lost 1 base and J 7 bases, leaving 1 base between the germline ends. Germline V CDR1 and CDR2: MNHNY, SVGAGI (reference sequence). This CDR3 region has 10 residues. Here the CDR3 reads CASSYFGYTF. The CDR3 nucleotides read TGTGCCAGCAGTTACTTTGGCTACACCTTC.

This clone was observed once. The CDR3 reads CASSEGFTGCEQYF. For the CDR3, the DNA is TGCGCCAGCAGTGAGGGTTTCACAGGGTGCGAGCAGTACTTC. The V call is TRBV10-1, the J call TRBJ2-7; D might be TRBD1 (6 bases). Germline V gives CDR1 WNHNN, CDR2 SYGVQD (reference sequence). V shed 2 bases and J shed 6 bases, with 14 bases lying between them. This CDR3 spans 14 amino acids.

The chain combines TRBV4-1 with TRBJ1-6; D gene uncertain. This CDR3 region has 17 residues. Germline lookup yields CDR1 MGHRA and CDR2 YSYEKL. V shed 4 bases and J shed 9 bases, with 22 bases lying between them. The CDR3 DNA follows: TGCGCCAGCAGCCTCGTCACGGCTCCTCGAGGAATTTCACCCCTCCACTTT. It specifies CASSLVTAPRGISPLHF.

CDR3 nucleotide sequence: TGTGCCAGCAGCTTAGGCGGAGGGAGAAATACGCAGTATTTT. It specifies CASSLGGGRNTQYF. The V and J genes are TRBV7-3 and TRBJ2-3; possible D gene TRBD2, 6 bases. V lost 2 bases, J lost 7 bases, and 13 bases lay in between. The CDR3 is 14 amino acids. The germline V gene has CDR1 SGHTA and CDR2 FQGTGA. The entire variable domain, with the rest obtained from reference TRBV7-3 and TRBJ2-3, is as follows: GAGVSQTPSNKVTEKGKYVELRCDPISGHTALYWYRQSLGQGPEFLIYFQGTGAADDSGLPNDRFFAVRPEGSVSTLKIQRTERGDSAVYLCASSLGGGRNTQYFGPGTRLTVL.

This chain uses TRBV28 with TRBJ1-2; 10 nucleotides line up with TRBD1. Germline CDR1 is MDHEN and CDR2 is SYDVKM. The trim removed 6 bases at V and 2 bases at J, leaving 9 bases unmatched. The CDR3 length is 16 residues. The CDR3 sequence is CASSRRDRGLNYGYTF. Written as DNA, the CDR3 is TGTGCCAGCAGCCGAAGGGACAGGGGATTAAACTATGGCTACACCTTC.

This clone was seen a single time. The chain recombines TRBV14 with TRBJ2-1, with 14 bases aligning to TRBD2. The CDR3 spans 14 residues. The ends lost 8 bases at V and 8 bases at J; junction bases unmatched: 5. From germline, CDR1 is SGHDN and CDR2 FVKESK. The chain's CDR3 is CASSGTSGRYEQFF. The CDR3 DNA reads TGTGCCAGCTCCGGGACTAGCGGGAGATATGAGCAGTTCTTC.

The chain recombines TRBV5-4 with TRBJ2-7; D unresolved. This CDR3 spans 14 amino acids. V dropped 2 bases and J dropped 0 bases, with 9 bases sitting between them. CDR1 SGHNT and CDR2 YYREEE come from the germline V gene (reference sequence). CDR3 DNA sequence: TGTGCCAGCAGCTTCGAGGAGAGCTCCTACGAGCAGTACTTC. This encodes CASSFEESSYEQYF.

V and J are TRBV29-1 and TRBJ1-3; no clear D gene. Germline values: CDR1 SQVTM, CDR2 ANQGSEA. This CDR3 spans 11 amino acids. The CDR3: CSSEMGNTIYF. The CDR3 bases are TGCAGTTCCGAGATGGGAAACACCATATATTTT.

V usage is TRBV7-2 and J usage is TRBJ1-1; D possibly corresponds to TRBD1 (6 bases). The germline V gene encodes CDR1 SGHTA and CDR2 FQGNSA. This CDR3 is 15 amino acids long. The germline V and J ends were trimmed by 4 bases and 4 bases, with 16 bases remaining between them. CDR3 DNA: TGTGCCAGCAGCTCGACGGGGGCGCGAGGCACTGAAGCTTTCTTT. This translates into CASSSTGARGTEAFF.